This TCR beta chain was identified in a study of T-cell reconstitution after alpha-beta-depleted transplantation in children. TCRbeta library preparation incorporated unique molecular identifiers. MiXCR, applied by TCRdb to the PCR reads, yields one record per CDR3 protein. Seen here are 200,000 to 300,000 distinct CDR3 sequences, roughly 8.2% observed once, and the top ten hold about 6.4%. Overall study findings and caveats: One year after transplant, T-cell counts and diversity came mostly from newly produced T cells.

Germline loops: CDR1 SQVTM, CDR2 ANQGSEA. CDR3 length: 15 residues. With 1 base removed from V and 5 bases from J, the gap between germline ends came to 18 bases. This clonotype occurred many times. As yet, its antigen is unknown. This clonotype was obtained from a male patient younger than 18 who had a stem cell transplant for acute lymphoblastic leukemia, so the T cells may come from the graft donor. V gene TRBV29-1 combines with J gene TRBJ2-7; a weak D match, TRBD2 (6 bases). This specimen consisted of PBMCs, mostly from graft donor cells, obtained 180 days after TCRalphabeta/CD19-depleted stem cell transplant. CDR3 DNA sequence: TGCAGCGTTGAAGTTGGCGGGACCCTGCTGAACGAGCAGTACTTC. Its translation: CSVEVGGTLLNEQYF.